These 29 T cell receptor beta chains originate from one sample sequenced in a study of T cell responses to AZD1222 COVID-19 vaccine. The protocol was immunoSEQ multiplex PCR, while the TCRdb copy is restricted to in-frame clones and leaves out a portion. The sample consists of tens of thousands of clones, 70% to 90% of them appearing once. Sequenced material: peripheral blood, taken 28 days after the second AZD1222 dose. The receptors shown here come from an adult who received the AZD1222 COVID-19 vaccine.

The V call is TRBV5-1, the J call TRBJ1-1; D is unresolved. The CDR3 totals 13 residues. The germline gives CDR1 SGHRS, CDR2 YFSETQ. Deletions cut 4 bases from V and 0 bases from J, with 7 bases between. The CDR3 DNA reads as TGCGCCAGCAGCAACCAGCTGAACACTGAAGCTTTCTTT. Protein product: CASSNQLNTEAFF.

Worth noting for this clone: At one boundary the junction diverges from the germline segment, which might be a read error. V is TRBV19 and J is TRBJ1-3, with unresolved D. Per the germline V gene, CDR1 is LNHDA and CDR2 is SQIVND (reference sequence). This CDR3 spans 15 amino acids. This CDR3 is CASSIDGKTGNTIYF. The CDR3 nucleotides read TGTGCCAGCAGTATCGACGGGAAAACTGGAAACACCATATATTTT.

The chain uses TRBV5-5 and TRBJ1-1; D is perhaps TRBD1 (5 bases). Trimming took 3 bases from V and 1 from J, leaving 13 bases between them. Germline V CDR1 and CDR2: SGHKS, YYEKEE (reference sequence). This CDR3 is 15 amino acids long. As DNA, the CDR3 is TGTGCCAGCAGCTCGGGACGAGCCGGGAACACTGAAGCTTTCTTT. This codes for CASSSGRAGNTEAFF.

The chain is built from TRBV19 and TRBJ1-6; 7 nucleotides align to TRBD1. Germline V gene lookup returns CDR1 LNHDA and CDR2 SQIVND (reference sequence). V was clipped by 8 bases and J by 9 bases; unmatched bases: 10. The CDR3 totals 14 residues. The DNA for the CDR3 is TGTGCCAGTCAATTCCAGGGGGGAGGTTCACCCCTCCACTTT. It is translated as CASQFQGGGSPLHF.

CDR3 residues: CASSPYGGADGYTF. DNA of the CDR3: TGTGCCAGCTCACCTTACGGGGGCGCAGATGGCTACACCTTC. The rearrangement joins TRBV18 to TRBJ1-2, with TRBD1 as a possible D gene (6 bases). Germline values: CDR1 KGHSH, CDR2 LQKENI. With 3 bases removed from V and 6 bases from J, the gap between germline ends came to 14 bases. The CDR3 is 14 amino acids.

CDR3 DNA: TGCGCCAGCAGCCCGGAGCCGCACGGCTATGGCTACACCTTC. It specifies CASSPEPHGYGYTF. This chain connects TRBV4-1 to TRBJ1-2; the D is unclear. V was pared by 4 bases and J by 4 bases, with 13 bases between. The germline gives CDR1 MGHRA, CDR2 YSYEKL. The CDR3 has 14 residues.

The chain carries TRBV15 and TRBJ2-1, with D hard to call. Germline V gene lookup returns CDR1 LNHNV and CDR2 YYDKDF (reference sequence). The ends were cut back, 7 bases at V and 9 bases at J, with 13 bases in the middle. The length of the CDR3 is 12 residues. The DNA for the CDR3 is TGTGCCACCAAATTTAGAGCGTCTGAGCAGTTCTTC. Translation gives CATKFRASEQFF.

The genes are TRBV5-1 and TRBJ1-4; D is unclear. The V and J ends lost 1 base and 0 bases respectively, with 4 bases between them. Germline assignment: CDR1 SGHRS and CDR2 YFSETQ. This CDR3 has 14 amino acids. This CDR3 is CASSLTTTNEKLFF. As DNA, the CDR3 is TGCGCCAGCAGCTTGACAACAACTAATGAAAAACTGTTTTTT.

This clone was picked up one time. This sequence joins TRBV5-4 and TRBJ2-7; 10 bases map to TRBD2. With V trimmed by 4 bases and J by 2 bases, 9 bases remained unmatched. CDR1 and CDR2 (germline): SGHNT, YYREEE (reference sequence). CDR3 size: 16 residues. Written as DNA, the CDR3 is TGTGCCAGCAGCCCGGGAGCGGGAGGGAGGACCTACGAGCAGTACTTC. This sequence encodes CASSPGAGGRTYEQYF.

CDR3 nucleotides: TGTGCCAGCAGTTACTCGACCCTACAGGGGTCCTATGGCTACACCTTC. It translates to CASSYSTLQGSYGYTF. This chain links TRBV6-5 with TRBJ1-2, with 7 positions matching TRBD1. The ends lost 0 bases at V and 4 bases at J; junction bases unmatched: 8. The CDR3 is 16 amino acids. Per germline, CDR1 MNHEY and CDR2 SVGAGI.

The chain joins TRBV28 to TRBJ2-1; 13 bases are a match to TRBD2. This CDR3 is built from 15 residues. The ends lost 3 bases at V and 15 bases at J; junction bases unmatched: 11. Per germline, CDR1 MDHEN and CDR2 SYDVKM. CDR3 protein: CASSFSDTSGRVVFF. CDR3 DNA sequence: TGTGCCAGCAGTTTTTCCGATACTAGCGGGAGGGTGGTGTTCTTC.

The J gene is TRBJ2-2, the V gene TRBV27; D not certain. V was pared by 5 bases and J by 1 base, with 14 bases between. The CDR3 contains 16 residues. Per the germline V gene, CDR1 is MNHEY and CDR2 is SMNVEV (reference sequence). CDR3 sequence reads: CASSDWPRKNTGELFF. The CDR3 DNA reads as TGTGCCAGCAGTGACTGGCCGAGGAAGAACACCGGGGAGCTGTTTTTT.

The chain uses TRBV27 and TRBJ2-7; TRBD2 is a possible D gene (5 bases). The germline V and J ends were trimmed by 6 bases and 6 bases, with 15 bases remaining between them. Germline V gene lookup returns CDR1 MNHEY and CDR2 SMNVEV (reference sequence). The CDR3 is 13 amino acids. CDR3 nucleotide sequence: TGTGCCAGCAGCCCGTTGTTTGGAGGCGAGCAGTACTTC. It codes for CASSPLFGGEQYF.

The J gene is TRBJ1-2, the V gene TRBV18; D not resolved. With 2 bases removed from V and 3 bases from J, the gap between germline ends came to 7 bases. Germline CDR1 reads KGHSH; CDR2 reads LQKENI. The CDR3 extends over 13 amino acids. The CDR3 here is CASSPGRDYGYTF. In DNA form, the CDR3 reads TGTGCCAGCTCACCAGGGAGGGACTATGGCTACACCTTC. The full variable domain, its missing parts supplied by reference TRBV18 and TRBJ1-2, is NAGVMQNPRHLVRRRGQEARLRCSPMKGHSHVYWYRQLPEEGLKFMVYLQKENIIDESGMPKERFSAEFPKEGPSILRIQQVVRGDSAAYFCASSPGRDYGYTFGSGTRLTVV.

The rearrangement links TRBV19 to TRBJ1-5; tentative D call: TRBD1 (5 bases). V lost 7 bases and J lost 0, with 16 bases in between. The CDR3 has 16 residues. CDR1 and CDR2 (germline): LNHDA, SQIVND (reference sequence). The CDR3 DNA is TGTGCCAGTACTCCCCCCGGGGGATATAGCAATCAGCCCCAGCATTTT. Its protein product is CASTPPGGYSNQPQHF.

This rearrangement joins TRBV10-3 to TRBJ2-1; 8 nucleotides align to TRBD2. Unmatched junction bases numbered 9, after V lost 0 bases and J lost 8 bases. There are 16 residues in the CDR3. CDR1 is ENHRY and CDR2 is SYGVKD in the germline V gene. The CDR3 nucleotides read TGTGCCATCAGTGAGTCCGGGACTAGGACCTTCCATGAGCAGTTCTTC. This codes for CAISESGTRTFHEQFF.

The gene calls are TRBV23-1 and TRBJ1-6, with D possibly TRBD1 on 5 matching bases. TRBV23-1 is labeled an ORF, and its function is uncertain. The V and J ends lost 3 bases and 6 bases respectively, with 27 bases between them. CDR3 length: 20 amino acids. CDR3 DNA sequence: TGCGCCAGCAGTCAGCTCGTGGGGGGACCCTCACTCTCTCTTAATTCACCCCTCCACTTT. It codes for CASSQLVGGPSLSLNSPLHF.

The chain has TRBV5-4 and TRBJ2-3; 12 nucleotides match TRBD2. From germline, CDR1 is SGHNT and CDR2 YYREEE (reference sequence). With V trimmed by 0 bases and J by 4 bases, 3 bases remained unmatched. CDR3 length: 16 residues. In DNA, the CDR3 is TGTGCCAGCAGCTTGGGACTAGCGGGAGTGGCAGATACGCAGTATTTT. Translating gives CASSLGLAGVADTQYF.

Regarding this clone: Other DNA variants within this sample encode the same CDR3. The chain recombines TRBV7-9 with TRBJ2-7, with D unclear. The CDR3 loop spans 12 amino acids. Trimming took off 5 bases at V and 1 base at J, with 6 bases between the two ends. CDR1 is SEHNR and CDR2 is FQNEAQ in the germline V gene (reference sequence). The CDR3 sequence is CASSPGSYEQYF. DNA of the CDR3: TGTGCCAGCAGCCCTGGATCCTACGAGCAGTACTTC.

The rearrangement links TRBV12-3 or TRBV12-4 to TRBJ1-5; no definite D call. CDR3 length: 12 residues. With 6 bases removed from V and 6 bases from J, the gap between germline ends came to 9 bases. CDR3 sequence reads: CASSLGSQPQHF. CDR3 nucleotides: TGTGCCAGCAGCCTCGGCAGTCAGCCCCAGCATTTT.

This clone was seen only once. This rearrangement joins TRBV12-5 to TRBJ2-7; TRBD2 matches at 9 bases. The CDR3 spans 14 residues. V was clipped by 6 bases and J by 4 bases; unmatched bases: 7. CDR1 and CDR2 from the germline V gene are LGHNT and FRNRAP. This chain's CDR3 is CASGTGTSLYEQYF. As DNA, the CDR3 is TGTGCTAGTGGCACCGGGACTAGCCTTTACGAGCAGTACTTC.

The CDR3 spells CASSLGSIDYGYTF. The CDR3 DNA reads TGTGCCAGCAGCTTGGGCAGTATCGACTATGGCTACACCTTC. The chain has TRBV7-9 and TRBJ1-2; no clear D. V lost 3 bases and J lost 3, with 11 bases in between. Germline CDR1 reads SEHNR; CDR2 reads FQNEAQ (reference sequence). There are 14 residues in the CDR3.

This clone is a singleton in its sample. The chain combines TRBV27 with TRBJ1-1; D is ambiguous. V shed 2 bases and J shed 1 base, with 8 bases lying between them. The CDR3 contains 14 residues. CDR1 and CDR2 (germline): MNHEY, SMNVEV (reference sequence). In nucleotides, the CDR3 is TGTGCCAGCAGTTTAACTTGGCAGAACACTGAAGCTTTCTTT. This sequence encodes CASSLTWQNTEAFF.

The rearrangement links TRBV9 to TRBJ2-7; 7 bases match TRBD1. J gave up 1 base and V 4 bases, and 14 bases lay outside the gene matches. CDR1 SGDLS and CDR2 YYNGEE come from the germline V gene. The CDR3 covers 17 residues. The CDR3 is CASSPQGSGRLSYEQYF. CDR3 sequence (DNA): TGTGCCAGCAGCCCACAGGGGAGCGGACGATTATCCTACGAGCAGTACTTC.

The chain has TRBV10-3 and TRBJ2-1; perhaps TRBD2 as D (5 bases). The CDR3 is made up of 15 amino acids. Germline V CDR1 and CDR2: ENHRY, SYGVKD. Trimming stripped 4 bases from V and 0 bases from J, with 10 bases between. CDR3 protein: CAISGVGSSYNEQFF. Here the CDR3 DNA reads TGTGCCATCAGTGGGGTAGGGAGCTCCTACAATGAGCAGTTCTTC.

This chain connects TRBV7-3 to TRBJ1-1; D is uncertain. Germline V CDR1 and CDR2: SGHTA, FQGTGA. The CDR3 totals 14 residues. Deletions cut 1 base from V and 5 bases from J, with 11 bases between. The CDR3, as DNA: TGTGCCAGCAGCTTAAACCCTTCCTCGACTGAAGCTTTCTTT. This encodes CASSLNPSSTEAFF.

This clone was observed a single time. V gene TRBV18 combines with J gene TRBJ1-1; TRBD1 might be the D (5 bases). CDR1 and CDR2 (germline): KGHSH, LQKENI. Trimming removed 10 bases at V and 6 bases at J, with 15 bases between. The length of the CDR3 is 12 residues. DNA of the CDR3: TGTGCCACCCGCGGAGGGGACTCTGAAGCTTTCTTT. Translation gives CATRGGDSEAFF.

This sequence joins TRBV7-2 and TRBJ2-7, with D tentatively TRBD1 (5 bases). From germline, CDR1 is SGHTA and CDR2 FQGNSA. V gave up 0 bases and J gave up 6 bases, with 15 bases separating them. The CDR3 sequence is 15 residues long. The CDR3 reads CASSLAQLRGGEQYF. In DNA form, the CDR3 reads TGTGCCAGCAGCTTAGCCCAATTAAGGGGTGGCGAGCAGTACTTC.

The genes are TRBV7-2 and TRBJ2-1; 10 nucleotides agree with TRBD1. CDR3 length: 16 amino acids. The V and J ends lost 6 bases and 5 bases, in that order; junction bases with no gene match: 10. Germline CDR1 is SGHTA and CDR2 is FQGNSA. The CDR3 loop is CASRLQAGTGDNEQFF. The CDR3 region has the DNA TGTGCCAGCAGGCTCCAAGCCGGGACAGGGGACAATGAGCAGTTCTTC. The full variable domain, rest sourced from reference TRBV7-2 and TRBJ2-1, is GAGVSQSPSNKVTEKGKDVELRCDPISGHTALYWYRQSLGQGLEFLIYFQGNSAPDKSGLPSDRFSAERTGGSVSTLTIQRTQQEDSAVYLCASRLQAGTGDNEQFFGPGTRLTVL.